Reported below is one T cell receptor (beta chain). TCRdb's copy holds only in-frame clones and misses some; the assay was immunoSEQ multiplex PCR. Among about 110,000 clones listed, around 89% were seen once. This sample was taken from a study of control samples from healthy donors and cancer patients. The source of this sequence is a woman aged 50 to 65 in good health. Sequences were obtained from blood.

In DNA, the CDR3 is TGCGCCAGCACTAGCGGGAAGAGCACAGATACGCAGTATTTT. Translating it yields CASTSGKSTDTQYF. J is TRBJ2-3 and V is TRBV5-1; TRBD2 matches 9 bases. From germline, CDR1 is SGHRS and CDR2 YFSETQ. The length of the CDR3 is 14 residues. V shed 6 bases and J 0 bases; nucleotides not matched to a gene: 2.